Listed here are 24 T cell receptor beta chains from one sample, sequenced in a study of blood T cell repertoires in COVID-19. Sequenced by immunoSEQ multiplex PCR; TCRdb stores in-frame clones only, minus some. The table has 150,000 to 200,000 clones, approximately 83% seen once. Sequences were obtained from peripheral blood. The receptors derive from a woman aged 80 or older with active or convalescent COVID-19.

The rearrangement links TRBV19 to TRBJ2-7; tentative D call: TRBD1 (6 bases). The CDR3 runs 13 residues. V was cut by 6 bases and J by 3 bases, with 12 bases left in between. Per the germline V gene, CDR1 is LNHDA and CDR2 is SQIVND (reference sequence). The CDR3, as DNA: TGTGCCAGTAGACCAACAGGGATCTACGAGCAGTACTTC. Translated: CASRPTGIYEQYF.

The CDR3 nucleotides read TGTGCCAGTAAGACAGGGGCGAACACTGAAGCTTTCTTT. Protein sequence: CASKTGANTEAFF. V and J are TRBV19 and TRBJ1-1; 8 bases align to TRBD1. Germline V CDR1 and CDR2: LNHDA, SQIVND (reference sequence). The CDR3 loop spans 13 amino acids. With V trimmed by 7 bases and J by 1 base, 2 bases remained unmatched.

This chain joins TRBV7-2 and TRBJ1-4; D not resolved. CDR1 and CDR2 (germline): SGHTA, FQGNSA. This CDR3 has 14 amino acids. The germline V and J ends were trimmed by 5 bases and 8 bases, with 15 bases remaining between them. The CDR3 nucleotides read TGTGCCAGCAGCCCCCACCCTCGGGAGGAAAAACTGTTTTTT. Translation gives CASSPHPREEKLFF.

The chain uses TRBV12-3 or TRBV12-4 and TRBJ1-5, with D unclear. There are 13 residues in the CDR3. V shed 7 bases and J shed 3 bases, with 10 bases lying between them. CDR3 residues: CASTLGPNQPQHF. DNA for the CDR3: TGTGCCAGCACCCTAGGTCCCAATCAGCCCCAGCATTTT.

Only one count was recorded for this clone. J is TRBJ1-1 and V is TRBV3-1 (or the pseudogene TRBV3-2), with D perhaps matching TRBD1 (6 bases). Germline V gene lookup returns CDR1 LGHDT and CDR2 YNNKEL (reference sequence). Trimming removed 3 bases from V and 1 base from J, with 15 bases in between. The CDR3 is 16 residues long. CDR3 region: CASSQGDTLGNTEAFF. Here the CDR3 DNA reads TGTGCCAGCAGCCAGGGGGACACCCTTGGGAACACTGAAGCTTTCTTT.

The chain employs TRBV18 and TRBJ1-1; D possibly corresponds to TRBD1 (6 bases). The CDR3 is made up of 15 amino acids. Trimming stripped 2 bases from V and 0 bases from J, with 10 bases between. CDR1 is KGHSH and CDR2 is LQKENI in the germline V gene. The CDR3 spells CASSPRTEMNTEAFF. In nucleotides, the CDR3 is TGTGCCAGCTCACCAAGGACAGAGATGAACACTGAAGCTTTCTTT. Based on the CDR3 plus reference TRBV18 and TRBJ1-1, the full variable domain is NAGVMQNPRHLVRRRGQEARLRCSPMKGHSHVYWYRQLPEEGLKFMVYLQKENIIDESGMPKERFSAEFPKEGPSILRIQQVVRGDSAAYFCASSPRTEMNTEAFFGQGTRLTVV.

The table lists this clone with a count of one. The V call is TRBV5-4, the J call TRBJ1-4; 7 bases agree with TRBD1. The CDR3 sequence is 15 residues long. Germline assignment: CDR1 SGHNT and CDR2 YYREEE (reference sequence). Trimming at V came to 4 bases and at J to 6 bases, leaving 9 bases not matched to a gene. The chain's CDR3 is CASSLGTEGYEKLFF. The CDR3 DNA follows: TGTGCCAGCAGCCTTGGGACAGAAGGCTATGAAAAACTGTTTTTT.

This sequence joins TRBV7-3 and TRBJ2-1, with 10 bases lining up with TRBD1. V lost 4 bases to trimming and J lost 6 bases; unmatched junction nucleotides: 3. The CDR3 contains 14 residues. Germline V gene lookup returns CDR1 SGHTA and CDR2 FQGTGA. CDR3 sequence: CASSSGTGANEQFF. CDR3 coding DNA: TGTGCCAGCAGCTCCGGGACAGGGGCCAATGAGCAGTTCTTC.

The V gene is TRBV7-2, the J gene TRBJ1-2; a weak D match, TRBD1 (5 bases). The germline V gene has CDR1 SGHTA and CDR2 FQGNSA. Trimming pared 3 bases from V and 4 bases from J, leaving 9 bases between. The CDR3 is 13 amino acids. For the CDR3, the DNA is TGTGCCAGCAGCTTTAACCAGGGCTATGGCTACACCTTC. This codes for CASSFNQGYGYTF.

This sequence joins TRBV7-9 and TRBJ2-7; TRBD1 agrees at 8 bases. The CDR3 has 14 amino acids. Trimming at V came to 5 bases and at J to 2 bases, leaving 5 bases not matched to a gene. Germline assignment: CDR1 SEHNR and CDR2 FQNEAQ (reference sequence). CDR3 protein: CASSPGQGAYEQYF. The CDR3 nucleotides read TGTGCCAGCAGCCCAGGACAGGGAGCCTACGAGCAGTACTTC.

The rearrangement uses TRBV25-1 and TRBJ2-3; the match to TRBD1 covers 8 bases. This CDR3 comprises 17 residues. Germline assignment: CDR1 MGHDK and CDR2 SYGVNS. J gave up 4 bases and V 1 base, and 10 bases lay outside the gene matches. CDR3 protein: CASSESGGRGQSDTQYF. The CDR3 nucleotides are TGTGCCAGCAGTGAATCCGGCGGCAGGGGGCAATCAGATACGCAGTATTTT.

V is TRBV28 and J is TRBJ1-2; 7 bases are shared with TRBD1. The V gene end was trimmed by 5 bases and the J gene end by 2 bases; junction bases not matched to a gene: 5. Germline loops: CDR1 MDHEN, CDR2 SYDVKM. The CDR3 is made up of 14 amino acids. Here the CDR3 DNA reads TGTGCCAGCAGTAGAGGGGGCAGCAACTATGGCTACACCTTC. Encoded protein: CASSRGGSNYGYTF.

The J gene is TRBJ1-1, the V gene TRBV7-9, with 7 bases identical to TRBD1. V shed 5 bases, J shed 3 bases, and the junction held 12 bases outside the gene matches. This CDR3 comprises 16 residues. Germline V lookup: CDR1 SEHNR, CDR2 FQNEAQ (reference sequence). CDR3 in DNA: TGTGCCAGCAGCATTAGGACAGGCCTTCGGGACACTGAAGCTTTCTTT. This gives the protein CASSIRTGLRDTEAFF.

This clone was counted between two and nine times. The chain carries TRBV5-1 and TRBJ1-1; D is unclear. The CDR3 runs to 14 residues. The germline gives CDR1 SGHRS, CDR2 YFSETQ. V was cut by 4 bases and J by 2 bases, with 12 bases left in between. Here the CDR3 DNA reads TGCGCCAGCAGCGGCGGAGTATCAAACACTGAAGCTTTCTTT. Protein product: CASSGGVSNTEAFF.

The CDR3 region is CASSIVASGGGSTDTQYF. CDR3 in DNA: TGTGCCAGTAGTATAGTGGCTAGCGGGGGCGGGAGCACAGATACGCAGTATTTT. The V call is TRBV19, the J call TRBJ2-3, with TRBD2 matching 10 bases. Trimming cost V 1 base and J 0 bases; bases outside gene matches: 7. Germline CDR1 is LNHDA and CDR2 is SQIVND (reference sequence). The CDR3 consists of 18 residues.

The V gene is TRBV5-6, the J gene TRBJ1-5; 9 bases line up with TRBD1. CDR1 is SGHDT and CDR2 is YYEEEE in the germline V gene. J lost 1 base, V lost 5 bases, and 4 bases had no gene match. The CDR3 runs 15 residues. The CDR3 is CASSYRGPSNQPQHF. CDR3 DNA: TGTGCCAGCAGTTACAGGGGGCCAAGCAATCAGCCCCAGCATTTT.

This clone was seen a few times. The CDR3 DNA reads TGTGCCAGCAGCTTCGGAGGCACTACGTCTGGAAACACCATATATTTT. Its translation is CASSFGGTTSGNTIYF. This chain links TRBV9 with TRBJ1-3; D is ambiguous. V was cut by 4 bases and J by 1 base, with 15 bases left in between. The length of the CDR3 is 16 residues. CDR1 and CDR2 (germline): SGDLS, YYNGEE.

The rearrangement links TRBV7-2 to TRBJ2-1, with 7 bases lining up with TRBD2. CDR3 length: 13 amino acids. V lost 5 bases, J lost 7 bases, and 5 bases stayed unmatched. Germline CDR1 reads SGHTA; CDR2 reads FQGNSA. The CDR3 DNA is TGTGCCAGCAGCCCCGGACTAGAAAATGAGCAGTTCTTC. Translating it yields CASSPGLENEQFF. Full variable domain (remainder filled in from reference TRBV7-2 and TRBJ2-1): GAGVSQSPSNKVTEKGKDVELRCDPISGHTALYWYRQSLGQGLEFLIYFQGNSAPDKSGLPSDRFSAERTGGSVSTLTIQRTQQEDSAVYLCASSPGLENEQFFGPGTRLTVL.

The CDR3 here is CASSTPGTSGEVFF. Written as DNA, the CDR3 is TGTGCCAGTAGTACCCCAGGTACCAGTGGGGAGGTGTTTTTT. The chain has TRBV19 and TRBJ1-4; unclear D gene. V was trimmed by 4 bases and J by 15 bases, leaving 21 bases between them. CDR1 is LNHDA, CDR2 SQIVND, per germline (reference sequence). CDR3 size: 14 residues.

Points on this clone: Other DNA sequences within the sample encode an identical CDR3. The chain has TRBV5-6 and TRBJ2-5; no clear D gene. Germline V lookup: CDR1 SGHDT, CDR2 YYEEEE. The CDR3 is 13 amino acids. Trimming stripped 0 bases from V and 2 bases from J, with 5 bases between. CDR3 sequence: CASSLGAQETQYF. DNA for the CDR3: TGTGCCAGCAGCTTGGGGGCGCAAGAGACCCAGTACTTC.

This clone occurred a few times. The CDR3: CASSPEGGPLHF. The CDR3 nucleotides read TGTGCCAGCTCACCGGAGGGTGGGCCCCTCCACTTT. The rearrangement joins TRBV18 to TRBJ1-6; D call uncertain. Between the trimmed V and J ends, which lost 3 bases and 13 bases, there was a span of 10 bases. Germline CDR1 reads KGHSH; CDR2 reads LQKENI. CDR3 length: 12 residues.

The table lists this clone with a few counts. CDR3 in amino acids: CSVNTLDRSGYGYTF. The CDR3 DNA sequence: TGCAGCGTTAATACCCTGGACAGATCAGGCTATGGCTACACCTTC. V and J are TRBV29-1 and TRBJ1-2, with a possible D match to TRBD1 (6 bases). V was trimmed by 5 bases and J by 4 bases, leaving 20 bases between them. The CDR3 is 15 residues long. Germline V gene data show CDR1 as SQVTM and CDR2 as ANQGSEA.

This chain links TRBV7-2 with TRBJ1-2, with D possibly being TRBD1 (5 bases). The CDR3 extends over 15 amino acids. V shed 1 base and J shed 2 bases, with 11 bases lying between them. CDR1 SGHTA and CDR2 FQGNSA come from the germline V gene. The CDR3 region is CASSLVGGSNYGYTF. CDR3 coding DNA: TGTGCCAGCAGCTTAGTCGGGGGTTCAAACTATGGCTACACCTTC.

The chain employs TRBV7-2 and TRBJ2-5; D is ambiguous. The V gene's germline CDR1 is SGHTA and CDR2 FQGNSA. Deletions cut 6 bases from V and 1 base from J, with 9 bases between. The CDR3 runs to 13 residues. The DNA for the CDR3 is TGTGCCAGCAGGCCTGGCAGCCAAGAGACCCAGTACTTC. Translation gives CASRPGSQETQYF.